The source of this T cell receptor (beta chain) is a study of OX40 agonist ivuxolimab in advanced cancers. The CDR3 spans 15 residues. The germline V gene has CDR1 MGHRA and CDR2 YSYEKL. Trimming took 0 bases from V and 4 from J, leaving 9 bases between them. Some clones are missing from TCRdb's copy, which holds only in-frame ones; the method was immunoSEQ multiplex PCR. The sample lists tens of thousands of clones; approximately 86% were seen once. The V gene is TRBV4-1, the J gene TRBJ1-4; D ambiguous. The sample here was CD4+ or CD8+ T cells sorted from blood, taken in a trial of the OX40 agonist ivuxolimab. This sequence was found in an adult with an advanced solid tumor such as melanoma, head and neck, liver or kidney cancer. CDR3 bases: TGCGCCAGCAGCCAAGAACCGGGCCTTAATGAAAAACTGTTTTTT. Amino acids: CASSQEPGLNEKLFF.